Listed here are 24 T cell receptor beta chains from one sample, sequenced in a study of identical twins (dated by TCRdb to the mid-2010s). Library creation used 5' RACE. For sequencing, an Illumina HiSeq 2000 was employed. The public sequencing data were trimmed at Q25 with fastp and processed into clonotypes with MiXCR by TCRdb, which kept only in-frame beta chains. Under each unique CDR3 protein, matching rows form one entry showing the most common genes and DNA. Across this sample there are about 470,000 distinct CDR3 sequences, with 24% seen only once. About 2.7% of the sample goes to the ten largest clones. These sequences were also reported in another study, on T cells expressing NK-cell markers.

The sequencing sample was made of CD4+ T cells sorted from blood. Receptors were obtained from a woman aged 18 to 35 in good health.

The chain is built from TRBV7-8 and TRBJ2-4; 7 nucleotides match TRBD1. CDR1 and CDR2 from the germline V gene are SGHVS and FQNEAQ. This CDR3 has 17 amino acids. The V and J ends lost 5 bases and 0 bases, in that order; junction bases with no gene match: 10. In DNA, the CDR3 is TGTGCCAGCAGCCCCCGTCGGGCAGGGGGAGCCAAAAACATTCAGTACTTC. Translating gives CASSPRRAGGAKNIQYF.

The V gene is TRBV11-1, the J gene TRBJ2-3; possible D gene TRBD2, 7 bases. Germline V gene lookup returns CDR1 SGHAT and CDR2 FQDESV (reference sequence). Trimming pared 5 bases from V and 2 bases from J, leaving 23 bases between. CDR3 length: 18 residues. The CDR3 bases are TGTGCCAGCAGCCTAAGGGGGAGGGCTAGCGGAGACACAGATACGCAGTATTTT. Protein: CASSLRGRASGDTDTQYF.

This clonotype came up a few times. This chain links TRBV7-8 with TRBJ1-1; D is possibly TRBD1 (5 bases). V lost 4 bases, J lost 1 base, and 10 bases lay in between. Germline CDR1 reads SGHVS; CDR2 reads FQNEAQ. The CDR3 extends over 14 amino acids. The CDR3 spells CASSSGTWNTEAFF. CDR3 DNA: TGTGCCAGCAGCTCCGGGACGTGGAACACTGAAGCTTTCTTT.

The rearrangement joins TRBV4-3 to TRBJ2-3; D may be TRBD2 (6 bases). CDR1 is LGHNA and CDR2 is YSLEER in the germline V gene. The ends were cut back, 0 bases at V and 1 base at J, with 8 bases in the middle. There are 15 residues in the CDR3. The CDR3 DNA follows: TGCGCCAGCAGCCAAGAGGCTAGCGGCACAGATACGCAGTATTTT. It translates to CASSQEASGTDTQYF.

The genes are TRBV7-2 and TRBJ1-6; maybe TRBD1 (6 bases). V was pared by 4 bases and J by 5 bases, with 12 bases between. The germline gives CDR1 SGHTA, CDR2 FQGNSA. This CDR3 comprises 15 residues. The CDR3: CASSYATGNNSPLHF. In DNA, the CDR3 is TGTGCCAGCAGCTATGCGACAGGAAATAATTCACCCCTCCACTTT.

This clonotype came up a few times. The rearrangement uses TRBV27 and TRBJ2-3; unclear D gene. The CDR3 is 14 amino acids. The germline V gene has CDR1 MNHEY and CDR2 SMNVEV (reference sequence). Trimming stripped 5 bases from V and 4 bases from J, with 13 bases between. Here the CDR3 reads CASSPHRTADTQYF. CDR3 bases: TGTGCCAGCAGTCCCCACAGAACTGCAGATACGCAGTATTTT.

This clonotype was recorded a few times. The rearrangement joins TRBV5-1 to TRBJ2-1; 11 bases fit TRBD2. Trimming removed 3 bases from V and 8 bases from J; junction bases left unmatched: 7. Germline CDR1 reads SGHRS; CDR2 reads YFSETQ. CDR3 size: 15 residues. The chain's CDR3 is CASSWVAGGADEQFF. The DNA of the CDR3 is TGCGCCAGCAGCTGGGTAGCGGGAGGGGCCGATGAGCAGTTCTTC. The full variable domain, rest sourced from reference TRBV5-1 and TRBJ2-1, is KAGVTQTPRYLIKTRGQQVTLSCSPISGHRSVSWYQQTPGQGLQFLFEYFSETQRNKGNFPGRFSGRQFSNSRSEMNVSTLELGDSALYLCASSWVAGGADEQFFGPGTRLTVL.

The chain carries TRBV11-3 and TRBJ2-7; 9 bases align to TRBD2. V lost 5 bases, J lost 2 bases, and 7 bases stayed unmatched. Germline V gene lookup returns CDR1 SGHNT and CDR2 YENEEA. The CDR3 has 15 residues. CDR3 sequence: CASSLSGGRPYEQYF. The CDR3 region has the DNA TGTGCCAGCAGCCTTAGCGGGGGTAGACCCTACGAGCAGTACTTC.

V gene TRBV7-6 combines with J gene TRBJ2-7; TRBD2 aligns across 8 bases. Germline V gives CDR1 SGHVS, CDR2 FNYEAQ. The CDR3 contains 15 residues. The trim removed 6 bases at V and 4 bases at J, leaving 11 bases unmatched. CDR3 loop: CASRGSRGRMYEQYF. As DNA, the CDR3 is TGTGCCAGCAGAGGGTCTCGCGGGAGGATGTACGAGCAGTACTTC.

This chain joins TRBV5-6 and TRBJ2-7; D call uncertain. The germline gives CDR1 SGHDT, CDR2 YYEEEE. The CDR3 extends over 15 amino acids. V lost 0 bases, J lost 4 bases, and 14 bases lay in between. This chain's CDR3 is CASSLGGSFGYEQYF. The CDR3 DNA is TGTGCCAGCAGCTTGGGGGGATCCTTCGGATACGAGCAGTACTTC.

This clonotype came up many times. J is TRBJ1-3 and V is TRBV12-3 or TRBV12-4; a weak D match, TRBD1 (5 bases). CDR3 size: 16 residues. Between the trimmed V and J ends, which lost 2 bases and 0 bases, there was a span of 11 bases. CDR3 protein: CASSLRGTSSGNTIYF. The CDR3 nucleotides are TGTGCCAGCAGTTTAAGAGGGACCTCCTCTGGAAACACCATATATTTT.

This clonotype was counted a few times. This rearrangement joins TRBV20-1 to TRBJ2-3, with 10 bases aligning to TRBD2. Germline V lookup: CDR1 DFQATT, CDR2 SNEGSKA (reference sequence). The CDR3 loop spans 15 amino acids. V lost 3 bases to trimming and J lost 1 base; unmatched junction nucleotides: 4. DNA of the CDR3: TGCAGTGCTAGGTCTAGCGGGAGAGGCACAGATACGCAGTATTTT. This sequence encodes CSARSSGRGTDTQYF.

The genes are TRBV6-5 and TRBJ1-6, with TRBD1 as a possible D gene (5 bases). Germline V gene data show CDR1 as MNHEY and CDR2 as SVGAGI. V lost 2 bases to trimming and J lost 8 bases, with 13 bases between them. The CDR3 extends over 15 amino acids. CDR3 sequence: CASSYGAGLDSPLHF. CDR3 in DNA: TGTGCCAGCAGTTACGGGGCAGGGTTGGATTCACCCCTCCACTTT.

There are a few counts of this clonotype. The gene calls are TRBV20-1 and TRBJ2-3, with D perhaps assigned TRBD1 or TRBD2 (6 bases each). Germline CDR1 and CDR2: DFQATT and SNEGSKA (reference sequence). With 0 bases removed from V and 5 bases from J, the gap between germline ends came to 12 bases. The CDR3 is made up of 14 amino acids. The CDR3 DNA sequence: TGCAGTGCTAGAGATTGGGGGGCCTTAGATACGCAGTATTTT. It codes for CSARDWGALDTQYF.

This clonotype was observed a few times. J is TRBJ2-3 and V is TRBV6-2 or TRBV6-3; 7 bases align to TRBD2. Trimming removed 2 bases from V and 1 base from J; junction bases left unmatched: 3. CDR3 length equals 15 residues. From germline, CDR1 is MNHEY and CDR2 SVGEGT. CDR3 amino acids: CASSYRGLRTDTQYF. The CDR3 DNA reads as TGTGCCAGCAGTTACAGGGGACTACGCACAGATACGCAGTATTTT.

This chain connects TRBV7-9 to TRBJ2-3; unclear D gene. Germline CDR1 and CDR2: SEHNR and FQNEAQ (reference sequence). The CDR3 extends over 16 amino acids. Between the trimmed V and J ends, which lost 1 base and 0 bases, there was a span of 11 bases. CDR3 nucleotide sequence: TGTGCCAGCAGCTTAGGTCGTGGGCCCAGCACAGATACGCAGTATTTT. Protein sequence: CASSLGRGPSTDTQYF.

This clonotype was seen a handful of times. The chain recombines TRBV12-3 or TRBV12-4 with TRBJ2-5, with a possible D match to TRBD2 (6 bases). The CDR3 consists of 14 residues. V lost 6 bases and J 5 bases, leaving 16 bases between the germline ends. The CDR3 loop is CASRGGLSRETQYF. In nucleotides, the CDR3 is TGTGCCAGCAGGGGAGGACTATCTCGGGAGACCCAGTACTTC.

This clonotype was observed a handful of times. The CDR3 DNA is TGCAGCGTTGAGCAGGTAGCAGGGGCACCCCTCCACTTT. Translating gives CSVEQVAGAPLHF. The chain employs TRBV29-1 and TRBJ1-6; D may be TRBD1 (6 bases). Germline lookup yields CDR1 SQVTM and CDR2 ANQGSEA. The ends were cut back, 3 bases at V and 11 bases at J, with 14 bases in the middle. This CDR3 spans 13 amino acids.

In this sample, this clonotype turned up a few times. This chain joins TRBV5-1 and TRBJ2-6; D remains unclear. CDR1 is SGHRS, CDR2 YFSETQ, per germline. The V end lost 0 bases, the J end lost 0 bases, and 16 bases lay between the germline ends. This CDR3 spans 19 amino acids. The CDR3 loop is CASSLESVALYSGANVLTF. The CDR3 bases are TGCGCCAGCAGCTTGGAATCCGTAGCCCTCTACTCTGGGGCCAACGTCCTGACTTTC.

This sequence joins TRBV7-2 and TRBJ2-3, with D uncertain. Trimming shortened V by 7 bases and J by 1 base, and 12 bases separated the two germline ends. From germline, CDR1 is SGHTA and CDR2 FQGNSA. This CDR3 spans 14 amino acids. CDR3 coding DNA: TGTGCCAGCACGCTTCCTTCGGGCACAGATACGCAGTATTTT. This sequence encodes CASTLPSGTDTQYF.

Details on this clonotype: A much larger clone is a single base away; this may be a read error. V is TRBV20-1 and J is TRBJ2-3; D gene ambiguous. There are 13 residues in the CDR3. Germline V lookup: CDR1 DFQATT, CDR2 SNEGSKA (reference sequence). V was shortened by 0 bases and J by 11 bases, with 15 bases between the two germline ends. This CDR3 reads CSARDKVLGKQYF. CDR3 coding DNA: TGCAGTGCTAGAGATAAAGTCCTGGGGAAGCAGTATTTT.

This clonotype was detected many times. The CDR3 protein is CASSPPLGNFPSYGYTF. Here the CDR3 DNA reads TGTGCCAGCAGCCCCCCACTAGGCAACTTTCCCTCCTATGGCTACACCTTC. The gene calls are TRBV3-1 and TRBJ1-2, with D unclear. The CDR3 contains 17 residues. V lost 4 bases to trimming and J lost 4 bases, with 22 bases between them. Germline assignment: CDR1 LGHDT and CDR2 YNNKEL (reference sequence).

This clonotype came up a few times. The chain links TRBV10-3 to TRBJ2-5, with a weak D call TRBD1 (6 bases). The CDR3 loop spans 12 amino acids. V lost 8 bases and J 3 bases, leaving 10 bases between the germline ends. From germline, CDR1 is ENHRY and CDR2 SYGVKD. The DNA for the CDR3 is TGTGCCATCCGCAAGGGGGAAGAGACCCAGTACTTC. Translated, it gives CAIRKGEETQYF.

This sequence joins TRBV20-1 and TRBJ1-2; D gene unclear. This CDR3 is built from 13 residues. Germline CDR1 reads DFQATT; CDR2 reads SNEGSKA (reference sequence). V was cut by 6 bases and J by 2 bases, with 13 bases left in between. CDR3 in amino acids: CSAPGRKNYGYTF. CDR3 nucleotides: TGCAGTGCCCCGGGCAGAAAAAACTATGGCTACACCTTC.